This paragraph reports one T cell receptor beta chain. At least ten counts were recorded for this clonotype. Its antigen is unknown. No qualities accompany the bases; no much larger clone lies one base away. Library method: RACE. Instrument used: NextSeq 500. During library preparation, unique molecular identifiers were attached to individual cDNA molecules so that TCRs could be counted quantitatively and reproducibly. From each blood RNA sample, both TCR alpha and TCR beta chains were sequenced. As for how the authors treated the data: A median of roughly 98,000 TCRs per sample was observed, with a range of about 20,000 to 690,600. V, J and CDR3 annotation of the TCR reads was carried out using the Decombinator software suite. To make PS versus PT1 abundance plots, every sample was subsampled to the same number of TCRs (28,000). TCRs were defined as expanded if absent before sensitization and observed at least eight times at the 2-week time point. TCRdb trimmed the raw reads at Q25, called clones with MiXCR and kept productive beta chains. Rows with a matching CDR3 protein are joined into one entry that keeps the most common DNA and genes. It is TCRdb's table, rather than the study itself, that gives the V and J calls and clone size. The sample table contains around 120,000 distinct CDR3 sequences; only one count was recorded for 9% to 13% of them. Together, the top ten hold about 1.4% of the sample.

The CDR3 covers 13 residues, taking in both the cysteine and the phenylalanine. Just CDR3 DNA is preserved here, 39 bases in frame from base 1. A distance of 16 bases separates the germline ends of V and J, which lose 7 bases and 9 bases respectively. The CDR1 and CDR2 encoded by the germline V gene (reference sequence) are PRHDT and FYEKMQ. This entry belongs to a study of human T cells and chemical hapten exposure (dated by TCRdb to the early 2020s). Background on the whole study: For sensitization, 2% DPC in acetone was applied to a 2 cm by 2 cm area of upper inner arm skin. Patients additionally received weekly therapeutic DPC doses to the scalp throughout the approximately 25-week study period. Patch testing was done on the upper back using Finn chambers containing 0.01% DPC, and results were scored after 6 days according to International Contact Dermatitis Research Group standards. The patient cohort, mostly female, included alopecia areata with under or over 50% scalp involvement, alopecia totalis and alopecia universalis. Libraries were pooled for sequencing, and per-sample TCR yields varied mainly because of small differences in library volumes within the pool. Peripheral blood TCR repertoire changes were tracked in vivo in alopecia patients during primary and secondary sensitization to the hapten diphenylcyclopropenone (DPC). Blood samples were taken from patients before sensitization (week 0) and then at 2, 6 and about 24 weeks after DPC sensitization. Blood for TCR sequencing was provided by twenty-nine alopecia patients at one to four time points (pre-sensitization, 2, 6 and 24 weeks).

What the authors observed across the whole study: Expanded TCRs formed significantly more large CDR3 similarity clusters than pre-sensitization or healthy control sets, consistent with antigen-driven responses. The number of TCRs above 1 in 1000 frequency did not change with DPC sensitization; there was no evidence of global repertoire structure alterations. The number of PT1 expanded TCRs positively correlated with patch test score, significant at thresholds 8, 16 and 32 but not 4. Repeated subsampling changed both the strength of the expansion versus patch-test correlation and the threshold at which the correlation became significant. All patients had alopecia, a presumed autoimmune disease, so their immune response might differ from that of healthy individuals.

This specimen's time point label, interpreted: patch test 1, 2 weeks after DPC sensitization. The meaning of the sample's treatment or condition label: therapeutic diphenylcyclopropenone sensitization with weekly scalp DPC. At each patch-test visit, blood was drawn before the patch test was applied. Patients were considered eligible if aged 18 to 70, diagnosed with alopecia and deemed suitable for DPC therapy, and patients were excluded if pregnant. Total RNA was extracted from unfractionated whole blood that had been collected in Tempus Blood RNA tubes. The receptor's source is a woman aged 45-65 years with alopecia areata. Some clones in this sample may be carry-over from other donors' samples. The receptor chain draws on TRBV13 and TRBJ2-1; the D gene cannot be resolved reliably. The sample consisted of whole blood, taken in connection with sensitization to the hapten diphenylcyclopropenone (DPC). The DNA sequence reads TGTGCCAGCACCTCACTGGCCTCGCCTGAGCAGTTCTTC. Its protein product is CASTSLASPEQFF.